This TCR beta chain was sequenced for a study of blood T cell repertoires in COVID-19. The data were produced by immunoSEQ multiplex PCR, yet TCRdb's version contains in-frame clones alone and is incomplete. The table has about 98,000 clones, about 80% seen once; the top ten hold approximately 25%. The CDR3 runs 13 residues. J gave up 10 bases and V 7 bases, and 4 bases lay outside the gene matches. Germline loops: CDR1 ENHRY, CDR2 SYGVKD. A few counts support this clone. Sequenced material: peripheral blood. The V gene is TRBV10-3, the J gene TRBJ1-6; 10 bases align to TRBD1. This clonotype originated in a man between 65 and 85 years old with acute or convalescent COVID-19. In DNA, the CDR3 is TGTGCCATCACCCGGGACAGGGGCTCACCCCTCCACTTT. This sequence encodes CAITRDRGSPLHF.